This TCR beta chain was sequenced in a study of somatic mutations in cytotoxic T cells in rheumatoid arthritis. In the study overall: Selected populations of V beta antibody-stained T cells underwent flow sorting at nearly 100% purity; these encompassed V beta1+ cells subjected to TCRB sequencing. Overall study results and limits: Healthy controls showed no age-related rise in CD8+ clonality, whereas rheumatoid arthritis patients did. Unknown were the antigen targets of the expanded CD8+ clones.

This clone was picked up one time. Antigen specificity is unknown. V lost 5 bases and J lost 4, with 17 bases in between. Germline V gives CDR1 SNHLY, CDR2 FYNNEI. The CDR3 length is 15 residues. The repertoire was sequenced with immunoSEQ multiplex PCR; TCRdb's copy has only in-frame clones and lacks some. The sample includes approximately 13,000 clones, roughly 70% of them seen just once. The chain has TRBV2 and TRBJ2-5, with D perhaps matching TRBD2 (7 bases). Material for sequencing was CD8+ T cells sorted from blood. This TCR derives from an adult with rheumatoid arthritis. CDR3 region: CASSPRTRGGETQYF. DNA for the CDR3: TGTGCCAGCAGTCCAAGGACTAGGGGGGGAGAGACCCAGTACTTC.